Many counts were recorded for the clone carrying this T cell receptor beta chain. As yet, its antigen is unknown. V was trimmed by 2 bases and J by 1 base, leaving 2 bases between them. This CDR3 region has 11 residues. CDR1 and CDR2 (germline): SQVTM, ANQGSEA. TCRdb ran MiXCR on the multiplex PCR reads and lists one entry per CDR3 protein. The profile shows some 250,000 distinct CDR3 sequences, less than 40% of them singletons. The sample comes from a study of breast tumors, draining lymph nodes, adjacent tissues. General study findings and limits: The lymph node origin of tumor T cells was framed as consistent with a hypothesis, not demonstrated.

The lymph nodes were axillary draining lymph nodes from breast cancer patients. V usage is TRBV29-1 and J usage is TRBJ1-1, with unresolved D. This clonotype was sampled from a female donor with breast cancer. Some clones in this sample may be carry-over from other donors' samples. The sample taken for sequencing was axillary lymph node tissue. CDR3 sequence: CSVEPNTEAFF. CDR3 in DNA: TGCAGCGTTGAACCGAACACTGAAGCTTTCTTT.